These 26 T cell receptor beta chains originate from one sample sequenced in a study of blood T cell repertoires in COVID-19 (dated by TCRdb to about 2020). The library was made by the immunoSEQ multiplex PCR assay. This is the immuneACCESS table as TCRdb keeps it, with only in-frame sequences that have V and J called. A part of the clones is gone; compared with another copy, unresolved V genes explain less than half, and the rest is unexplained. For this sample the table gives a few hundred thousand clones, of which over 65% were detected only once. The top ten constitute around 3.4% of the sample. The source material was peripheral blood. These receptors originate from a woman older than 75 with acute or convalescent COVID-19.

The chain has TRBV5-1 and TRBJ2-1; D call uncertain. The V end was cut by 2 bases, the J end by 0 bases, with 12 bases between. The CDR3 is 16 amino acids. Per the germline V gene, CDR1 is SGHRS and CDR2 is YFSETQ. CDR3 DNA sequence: TGCGCCAGCAGCTTAACCCCAACGGGCTCCTACAATGAGCAGTTCTTC. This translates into CASSLTPTGSYNEQFF.

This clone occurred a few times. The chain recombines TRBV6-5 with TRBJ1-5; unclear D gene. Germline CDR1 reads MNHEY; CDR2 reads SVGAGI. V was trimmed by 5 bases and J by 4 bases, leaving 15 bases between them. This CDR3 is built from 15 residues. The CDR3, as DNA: TGTGCCAGCAGTAAGGGAGTGAGGAGGAATCAGCCCCAGCATTTT. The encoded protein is CASSKGVRRNQPQHF.

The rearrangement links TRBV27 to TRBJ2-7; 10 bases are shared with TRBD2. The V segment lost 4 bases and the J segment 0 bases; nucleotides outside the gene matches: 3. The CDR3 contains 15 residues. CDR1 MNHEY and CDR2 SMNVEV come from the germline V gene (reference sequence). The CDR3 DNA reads TGTGCCAGCAGTTCCCCTAGCGGGGGCTCCTACGAGCAGTACTTC. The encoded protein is CASSSPSGGSYEQYF.

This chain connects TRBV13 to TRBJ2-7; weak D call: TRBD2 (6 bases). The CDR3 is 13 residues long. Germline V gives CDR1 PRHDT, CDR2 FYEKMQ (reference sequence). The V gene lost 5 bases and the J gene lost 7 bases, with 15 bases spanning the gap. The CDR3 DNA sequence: TGTGCCAGCAGCCCACGAACCCGGGGGGAGCAGTACTTC. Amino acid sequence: CASSPRTRGEQYF.

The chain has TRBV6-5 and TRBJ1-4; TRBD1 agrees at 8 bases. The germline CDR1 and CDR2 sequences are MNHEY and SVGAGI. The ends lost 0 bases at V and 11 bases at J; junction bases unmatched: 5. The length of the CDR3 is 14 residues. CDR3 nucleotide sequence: TGTGCCAGCAGTTACTCAAGGACAGGGAATAAACTGTTTTTT. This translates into CASSYSRTGNKLFF.

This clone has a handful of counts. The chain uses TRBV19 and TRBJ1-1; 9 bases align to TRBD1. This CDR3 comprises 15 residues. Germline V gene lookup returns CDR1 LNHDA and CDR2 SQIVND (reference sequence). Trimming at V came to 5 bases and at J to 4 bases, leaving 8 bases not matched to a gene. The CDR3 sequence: CASSLGGQGSTEAFF. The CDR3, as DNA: TGTGCCAGTAGTCTAGGGGGACAGGGTAGCACTGAAGCTTTCTTT.

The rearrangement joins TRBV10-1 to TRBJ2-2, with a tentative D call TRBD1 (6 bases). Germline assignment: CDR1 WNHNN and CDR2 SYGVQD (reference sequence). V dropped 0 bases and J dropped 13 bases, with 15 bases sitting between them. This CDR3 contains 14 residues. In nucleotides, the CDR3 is TGCGCCAGCAGTGAGTCACCTCAGGGGATGAGGCTGTTTTTT. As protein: CASSESPQGMRLFF.

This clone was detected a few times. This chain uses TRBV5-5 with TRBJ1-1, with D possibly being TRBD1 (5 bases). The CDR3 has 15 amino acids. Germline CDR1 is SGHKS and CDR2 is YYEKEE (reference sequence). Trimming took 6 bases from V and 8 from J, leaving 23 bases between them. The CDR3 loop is CASTGPGRALSEAFF. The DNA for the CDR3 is TGTGCCAGCACCGGGCCGGGCAGGGCTCTTTCGGAAGCTTTCTTT.

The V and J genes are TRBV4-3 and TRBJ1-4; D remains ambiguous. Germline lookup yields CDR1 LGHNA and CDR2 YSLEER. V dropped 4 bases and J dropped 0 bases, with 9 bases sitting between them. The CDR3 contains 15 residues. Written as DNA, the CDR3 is TGCGCCAGCAGCCCCAACTACGCAACTAATGAAAAACTGTTTTTT. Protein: CASSPNYATNEKLFF.

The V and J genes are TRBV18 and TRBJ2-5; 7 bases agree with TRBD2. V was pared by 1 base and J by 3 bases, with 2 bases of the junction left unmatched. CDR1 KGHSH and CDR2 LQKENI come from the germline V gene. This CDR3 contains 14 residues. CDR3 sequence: CASSPLSGEETQYF. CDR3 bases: TGTGCCAGCTCACCACTGAGCGGGGAAGAGACCCAGTACTTC.

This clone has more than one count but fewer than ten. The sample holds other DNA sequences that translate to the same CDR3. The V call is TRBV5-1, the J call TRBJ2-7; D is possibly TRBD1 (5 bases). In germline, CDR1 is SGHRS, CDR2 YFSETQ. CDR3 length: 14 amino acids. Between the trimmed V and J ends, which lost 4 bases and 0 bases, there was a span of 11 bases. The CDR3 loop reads CASSPGHLSYEQYF. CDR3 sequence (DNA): TGCGCCAGCAGCCCCGGACATCTCTCCTACGAGCAGTACTTC.

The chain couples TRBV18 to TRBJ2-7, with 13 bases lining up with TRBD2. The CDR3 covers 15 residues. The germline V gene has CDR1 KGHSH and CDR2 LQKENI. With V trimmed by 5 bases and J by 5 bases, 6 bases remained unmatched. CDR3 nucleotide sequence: TGTGCCAGCTCATTAGGACTAGCGGGAGAGGACGAGCAGTACTTC. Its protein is CASSLGLAGEDEQYF.

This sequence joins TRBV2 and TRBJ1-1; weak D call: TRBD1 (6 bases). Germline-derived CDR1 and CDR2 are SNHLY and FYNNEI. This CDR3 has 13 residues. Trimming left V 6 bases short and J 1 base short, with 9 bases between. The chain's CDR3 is CASRARGNTEAFF. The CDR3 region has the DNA TGTGCCAGCAGGGCCAGGGGGAACACTGAAGCTTTCTTT.

CDR3 DNA sequence: TGTGCCATCAGTAGACCCACAGGGTCCTCTGGAAACACCATATATTTT. It yields the protein CAISRPTGSSGNTIYF. This chain links TRBV10-3 with TRBJ1-3, with a weak D call TRBD1 (6 bases). CDR3 length: 16 residues. Germline V gene sequence: CDR1 ENHRY, CDR2 SYGVKD. Trimming took off 5 bases at V and 0 bases at J, with 14 bases between the two ends.

DNA for the CDR3: TGTGCCAGCAGCTTAAGTAGCAGCTCTGGGGCCAACGTCCTGACTTTC. It codes for CASSLSSSSGANVLTF. V is TRBV7-3 and J is TRBJ2-6; D uncertain. The CDR3 loop spans 16 amino acids. V lost 1 base to trimming and J lost 0 bases, with 7 bases between them. Germline CDR1 is SGHTA and CDR2 is FQGTGA.

CDR3 loop: CASSLDDRGTYNEQFF. CDR3 DNA: TGTGCCAGCAGCTTAGATGACAGGGGTACCTACAATGAGCAGTTCTTC. The J gene is TRBJ2-1, the V gene TRBV5-5, with 8 bases identical to TRBD1. Germline CDR1 SGHKS, CDR2 YYEKEE (reference sequence). The CDR3 extends over 16 amino acids. Trimming cost V 2 bases and J 2 bases; bases outside gene matches: 6.

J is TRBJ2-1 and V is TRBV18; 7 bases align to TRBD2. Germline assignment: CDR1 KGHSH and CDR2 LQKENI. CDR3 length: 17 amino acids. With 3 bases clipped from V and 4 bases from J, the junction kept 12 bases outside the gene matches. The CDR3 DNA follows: TGTGCCAGCTCACCGCTAGCGGAAAGGGGACCTTACAATGAGCAGTTCTTC. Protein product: CASSPLAERGPYNEQFF.

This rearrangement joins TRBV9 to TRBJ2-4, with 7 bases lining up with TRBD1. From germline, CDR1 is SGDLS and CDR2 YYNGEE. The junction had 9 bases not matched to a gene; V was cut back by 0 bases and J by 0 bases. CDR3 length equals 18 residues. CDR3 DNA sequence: TGTGCCAGCAGCGTAGGAAGAGGACAGGAAGCAGCCAAAAACATTCAGTACTTC. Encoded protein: CASSVGRGQEAAKNIQYF.

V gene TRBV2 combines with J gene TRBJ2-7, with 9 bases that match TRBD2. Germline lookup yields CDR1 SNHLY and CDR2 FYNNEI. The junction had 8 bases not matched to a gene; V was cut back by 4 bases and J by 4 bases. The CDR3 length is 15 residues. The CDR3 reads CASSVGPSGKYEQYF. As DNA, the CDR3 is TGTGCCAGCAGTGTAGGTCCTAGCGGGAAATACGAGCAGTACTTC.

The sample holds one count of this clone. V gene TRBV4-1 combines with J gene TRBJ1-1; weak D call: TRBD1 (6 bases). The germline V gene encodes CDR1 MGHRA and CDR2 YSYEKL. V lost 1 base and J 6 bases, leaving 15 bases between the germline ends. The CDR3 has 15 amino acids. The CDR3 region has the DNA TGCGCCAGCAGCCAAGGTTTGCAGGGGCCGGCTGAAGCTTTCTTT. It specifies CASSQGLQGPAEAFF.

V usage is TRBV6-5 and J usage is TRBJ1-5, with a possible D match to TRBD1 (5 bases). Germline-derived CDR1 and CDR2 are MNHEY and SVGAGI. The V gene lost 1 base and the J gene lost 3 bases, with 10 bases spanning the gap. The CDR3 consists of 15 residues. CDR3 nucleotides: TGTGCCAGCAGTTACTTAGGACAATACAATCAGCCCCAGCATTTT. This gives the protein CASSYLGQYNQPQHF.

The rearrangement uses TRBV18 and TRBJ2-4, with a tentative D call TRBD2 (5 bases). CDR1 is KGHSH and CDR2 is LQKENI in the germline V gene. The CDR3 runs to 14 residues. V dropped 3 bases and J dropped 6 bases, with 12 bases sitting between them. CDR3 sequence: CASSPQDEGNIQYF. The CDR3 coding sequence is TGTGCCAGCTCACCCCAGGACGAGGGAAACATTCAGTACTTC.

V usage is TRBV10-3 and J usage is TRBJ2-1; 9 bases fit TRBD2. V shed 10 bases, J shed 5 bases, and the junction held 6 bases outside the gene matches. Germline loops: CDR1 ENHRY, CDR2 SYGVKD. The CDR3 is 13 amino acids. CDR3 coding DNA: TGTGCCACGTCGGGACTAGCACACAATGAGCAGTTCTTC. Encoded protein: CATSGLAHNEQFF.

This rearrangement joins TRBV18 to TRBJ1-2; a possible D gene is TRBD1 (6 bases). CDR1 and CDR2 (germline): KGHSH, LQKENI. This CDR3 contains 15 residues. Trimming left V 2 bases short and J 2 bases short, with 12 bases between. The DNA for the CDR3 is TGTGCCAGCTCACCAATAGGGGGATCGAACTATGGCTACACCTTC. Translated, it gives CASSPIGGSNYGYTF.

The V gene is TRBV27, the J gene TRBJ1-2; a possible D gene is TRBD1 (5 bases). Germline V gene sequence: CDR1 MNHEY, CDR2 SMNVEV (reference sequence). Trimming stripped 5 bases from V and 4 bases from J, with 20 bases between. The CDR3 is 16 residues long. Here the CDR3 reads CASSILGGGDFYGYTF. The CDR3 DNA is TGTGCCAGCAGTATCCTCGGCGGGGGAGATTTCTATGGCTACACCTTC.

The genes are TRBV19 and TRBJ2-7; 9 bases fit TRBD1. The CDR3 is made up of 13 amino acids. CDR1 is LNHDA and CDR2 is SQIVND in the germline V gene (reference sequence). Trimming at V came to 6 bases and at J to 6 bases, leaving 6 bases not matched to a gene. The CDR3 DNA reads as TGTGCCAGTAGGAGGACAGGGGCGGTCGAGCAGTACTTC. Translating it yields CASRRTGAVEQYF.